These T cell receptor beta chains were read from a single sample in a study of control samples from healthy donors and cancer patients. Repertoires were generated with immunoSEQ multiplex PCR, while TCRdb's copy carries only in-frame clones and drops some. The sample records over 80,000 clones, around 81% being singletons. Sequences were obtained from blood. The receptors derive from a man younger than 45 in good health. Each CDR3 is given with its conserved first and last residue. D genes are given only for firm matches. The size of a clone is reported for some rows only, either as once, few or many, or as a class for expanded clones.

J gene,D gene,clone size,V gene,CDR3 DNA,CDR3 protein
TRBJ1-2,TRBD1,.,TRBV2,TGTGCCAGCAGATCCGGGACAGGGGGAGTGAGGAACTATGGCTACACCTTC,CASRSGTGGVRNYGYTF
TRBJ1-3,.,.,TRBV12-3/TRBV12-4,TGTGCCACCCCAACTGGGGACGGAAACACCATATATTTT,CATPTGDGNTIYF
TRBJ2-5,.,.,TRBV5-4,TGTGCCAGCAGCCGGATAGGGGAGCGGGAGACCCAGTACTTC,CASSRIGERETQYF
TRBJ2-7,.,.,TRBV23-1,TGCGCCAGCGACAGGATCAGCTCCTACGAGCAGTACTTC,CASDRISSYEQYF
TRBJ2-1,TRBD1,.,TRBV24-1,TGTGCCACCAGTGATACCGACAGGGAGATATACAATGAGCAGTTCTTC,CATSDTDREIYNEQFF
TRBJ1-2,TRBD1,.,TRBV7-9,TGTGCCAGCAGCGACCGGGACAGGGAGAGCTATGGCTACACCTTC,CASSDRDRESYGYTF
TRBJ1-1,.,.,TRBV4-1,TGCGCCAGCAGGTGGGCAGGGGAGACTGAAGCTTTCTTT,CASRWAGETEAFF
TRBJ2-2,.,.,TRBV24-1,TGTGCCACCAGTGATTTCCGGGGTAGGGGTTACACCGGGGAGCTGTTTTTT,CATSDFRGRGYTGELFF
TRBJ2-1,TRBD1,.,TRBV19,TGTGCCAGTAGTGAACAGGGGGAGCAGTTCTTC,CASSEQGEQFF
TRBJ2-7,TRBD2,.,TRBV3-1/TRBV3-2,TGTGCCAGCAGCCAAGCCCCTGACTTTAGCGGGGGGATCTACGAGCAGTACTTC,CASSQAPDFSGGIYEQYF
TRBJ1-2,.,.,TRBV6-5,TGTGCCAGCAGACACTCATTCGACAGCTATGGCTACACCTTC,CASRHSFDSYGYTF
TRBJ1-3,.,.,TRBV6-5,TGTGCCAGCAGACTACGGCTGCCTGGAAACACCATATATTTT,CASRLRLPGNTIYF
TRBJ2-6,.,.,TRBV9,TGTGCCAGCAGCCCCGATATGAGGGCCAACGTCCTGACTTTC,CASSPDMRANVLTF
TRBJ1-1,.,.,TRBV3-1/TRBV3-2,TGTGCCAGCAGCCTAGGGAGAACAAACACTGAAGCTTTCTTT,CASSLGRTNTEAFF
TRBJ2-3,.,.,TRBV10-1,TGCGCCAGCAGTGAGTTGGACGGCACAGATACGCAGTATTTT,CASSELDGTDTQYF
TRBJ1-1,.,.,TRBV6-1,TGTGCCAGCAGTCGGGCGGAGAACACTGAAGCTTTCTTT,CASSRAENTEAFF
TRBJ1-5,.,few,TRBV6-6,TGTGCCAGTCAAGCGGGTAGCAATCAGCCCCAGCATTTT,CASQAGSNQPQHF
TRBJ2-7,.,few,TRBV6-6,TGTGCCAGCAGTACGGTAGGGTACGAGCAGTACTTC,CASSTVGYEQYF
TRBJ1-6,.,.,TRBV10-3,TGTGCCATCAGTGCCGGCAATCCCCATTCACCCCTCCACTTT,CAISAGNPHSPLHF